Listed here is a single TCR beta chain. Its target is unknown. This sample is drawn from a study of immune evolution from preneoplasia to lung adenocarcinoma. Findings and limits, study-wide: Clonality was highest in normal lung, lower in later-stage lesions apparently.

Two lung cancer pathologists independently confirmed each histologic diagnosis. Macro-dissection enriched premalignant or tumor cells before nucleic acid extraction. This CDR3 spans 15 amino acids. Looked up from germline, CDR1 is SGHVS and CDR2 is FQNEAQ. The germline V and J ends were trimmed by 5 bases and 4 bases, with 17 bases remaining between them. The table came from immunoSEQ multiplex PCR; TCRdb's copy has only in-frame clones and leaves some out. The table records about 21,000 clones, 75% of them present only once. The V and J genes are TRBV7-8 and TRBJ1-1; a possible D gene is TRBD1 (5 bases). The origin of this receptor is a person aged 55-75 years with lung adenocarcinoma. The sample taken for sequencing was FFPE invasive lung adenocarcinoma tissue. CDR3 sequence: CASSPRVQGGTEAFF. CDR3 DNA: TGTGCCAGCAGCCCCCGGGTCCAGGGTGGCACTGAAGCTTTCTTT.